Presented here are 23 T cell receptor beta chains from one specimen sequenced in a study of blood T cell repertoires in COVID-19. TCRdb's copy holds only in-frame clones and misses some; the assay was immunoSEQ multiplex PCR. The sample includes 180,000 or so clones, 75% to 90% seen only once; the top ten take 6.5% to 7.5%. What was sequenced was peripheral blood. Source of these receptors: a woman aged 40 to 50 with COVID-19, enrolled during active disease.

V and J are TRBV28 and TRBJ2-7, with 9 positions matching TRBD1. Per germline, CDR1 MDHEN and CDR2 SYDVKM. This CDR3 has 12 residues. The trim removed 2 bases at V and 13 bases at J, leaving 6 bases unmatched. CDR3 nucleotides: TGTGCCAGCAGTTTAAGGGACAGGGCGTTCTACTTC. Protein: CASSLRDRAFYF.

The V call is TRBV14, the J call TRBJ1-2; the D is unclear. The CDR3 loop spans 17 amino acids. CDR1 and CDR2 from the germline V gene are SGHDN and FVKESK. V was cut by 3 bases and J by 0 bases, with 17 bases left in between. In DNA, the CDR3 is TGTGCCAGCAGCCAGGGCGAGACCGACCGGACTAACTATGGCTACACCTTC. Amino acid sequence: CASSQGETDRTNYGYTF.

The chain combines TRBV5-1 with TRBJ2-2; weak D call: TRBD1 (5 bases). The CDR3 consists of 13 residues. Looked up from germline, CDR1 is SGHRS and CDR2 is YFSETQ. V lost 1 base to trimming and J lost 7 bases, with 8 bases between them. The CDR3 DNA reads as TGCGCCAGCAGCTTGAAGGGGTACGGGGAGCTGTTTTTT. This sequence encodes CASSLKGYGELFF.

The V gene is TRBV5-1, the J gene TRBJ2-7, with 8 bases aligning to TRBD2. The germline V gene encodes CDR1 SGHRS and CDR2 YFSETQ. With V trimmed by 4 bases and J by 0 bases, 3 bases remained unmatched. This CDR3 region has 14 residues. The CDR3 DNA reads TGCGCCAGCAGCGTGGGACTAGTCTCCTACGAGCAGTACTTC. It yields the protein CASSVGLVSYEQYF.

This chain links TRBV4-1 with TRBJ1-1; TRBD1 is a possible D gene (6 bases). In germline, CDR1 is MGHRA, CDR2 YSYEKL. V lost 4 bases to trimming and J lost 0 bases, with 15 bases between them. The CDR3 sequence is 16 residues long. CDR3 region: CASSLQTGIMNTEAFF. DNA for the CDR3: TGCGCCAGCAGCCTTCAGACAGGTATAATGAACACTGAAGCTTTCTTT.

The chain is built from TRBV5-6 and TRBJ1-4; 8 bases fit TRBD1. Germline CDR1 and CDR2: SGHDT and YYEEEE. The CDR3 spans 13 residues. After removal of 3 bases from V and 6 bases from J, the junction contained 1 base not matched to a gene. The CDR3: CASSSTGDEKLFF. CDR3 DNA sequence: TGTGCCAGCAGCTCGACAGGGGATGAAAAACTGTTTTTT.

This clone was observed a few times. This sequence joins TRBV7-9 and TRBJ2-7; 11 bases fit TRBD2. Germline V gene data show CDR1 as SEHNR and CDR2 as FQNEAQ (reference sequence). J lost 2 bases, V lost 5 bases, and 8 bases had no gene match. CDR3 length: 16 residues. The CDR3 DNA reads as TGTGCCAGCAGCCCCGAGGGACTAGCGGTTACCTACGAGCAGTACTTC. Residues: CASSPEGLAVTYEQYF.

The chain employs TRBV5-1 and TRBJ1-1; TRBD1 agrees at 10 bases. This CDR3 spans 20 amino acids. Germline V gene data show CDR1 as SGHRS and CDR2 as YFSETQ. V was pared by 0 bases and J by 1 base, with 15 bases of the junction left unmatched. In DNA, the CDR3 is TGCGCCAGCAGCTTGGCGGGACAGGGGTCCGGGAGATTATGGAACACTGAAGCTTTCTTT. Residues: CASSLAGQGSGRLWNTEAFF.

The V call is TRBV10-2, the J call TRBJ1-3; tentatively, D is TRBD1 (6 bases). The germline V gene has CDR1 WSHSY and CDR2 SAAADI. CDR3 length: 14 amino acids. Trimming stripped 2 bases from V and 4 bases from J, with 9 bases between. The CDR3 coding sequence is TGCGCCAGCAGTGAGCCCGGACAGGGAAACACCATATATTTT. It encodes CASSEPGQGNTIYF.

This rearrangement joins TRBV13 to TRBJ2-5, with 8 bases lining up with TRBD2. Germline lookup yields CDR1 PRHDT and CDR2 FYEKMQ (reference sequence). The CDR3 loop spans 15 amino acids. V lost 5 bases and J lost 1; bases outside the gene matches: 6. The CDR3 bases are TGTGCCAGCAGCCCCCGGGGGGGAGCCCAAGAGACCCAGTACTTC. This translates into CASSPRGGAQETQYF. Full variable domain (rest looked up from reference TRBV13 and TRBJ2-5): AAGVIQSPRHLIKEKRETATLKCYPIPRHDTVYWYQQGPGQDPQFLISFYEKMQSDKGSIPDRFSAQQFSDYHSELNMSSLELGDSALYFCASSPRGGAQETQYFGPGTRLLVL.

This chain links TRBV5-1 with TRBJ1-1; D is possibly TRBD1 (6 bases). Germline lookup yields CDR1 SGHRS and CDR2 YFSETQ. Trimming removed 7 bases from V and 1 base from J, with 17 bases in between. There are 15 residues in the CDR3. Here the CDR3 DNA reads TGCGCCAGCTCCCCTGAAATCAGGGGGAACACTGAAGCTTTCTTT. Its translation: CASSPEIRGNTEAFF.

This clone has only one observation. V gene TRBV3-1 (or the pseudogene TRBV3-2) combines with J gene TRBJ1-2; 9 bases are shared with TRBD1. This CDR3 is 15 amino acids long. V was pared by 3 bases and J by 6 bases, with 8 bases of the junction left unmatched. Germline assignment: CDR1 LGHDT and CDR2 YNNKEL (reference sequence). CDR3: CASSHEPGQGHGYTF. The CDR3 region has the DNA TGTGCCAGCAGCCACGAACCGGGACAGGGTCATGGCTACACCTTC.

This clone was counted a few times. V and J are TRBV2 and TRBJ2-7, with TRBD2 matching over 11 bases. The CDR3 has 14 amino acids. Unmatched junction bases numbered 3, after V lost 5 bases and J lost 3 bases. CDR1 and CDR2 (germline): SNHLY, FYNNEI. CDR3 nucleotide sequence: TGTGCCAGCAGTCAGGGACTAGCGGTCTACGAGCAGTACTTC. Its protein product is CASSQGLAVYEQYF.

V and J are TRBV3-1 (or the pseudogene TRBV3-2) and TRBJ2-1, with TRBD1 as a possible D gene (6 bases). CDR1 is LGHDT, CDR2 YNNKEL, per germline (reference sequence). CDR3 length: 15 amino acids. V was cut by 6 bases and J by 3 bases, with 15 bases left in between. This chain's CDR3 is CASRPSGRGYNEQFF. As DNA, the CDR3 is TGTGCCAGCAGGCCCTCAGGCAGGGGCTACAATGAGCAGTTCTTC.

V is TRBV29-1 and J is TRBJ1-6; the match to TRBD1 covers 7 bases. This CDR3 contains 14 residues. Germline-derived CDR1 and CDR2 are SQVTM and ANQGSEA. V lost 4 bases, J lost 7 bases, and 7 bases stayed unmatched. Here the CDR3 reads CSVGGGRGNSPLHF. The DNA for the CDR3 is TGCAGCGTTGGAGGGGGCCGAGGGAATTCACCCCTCCACTTT.

V usage is TRBV29-1 and J usage is TRBJ1-1; D gene uncertain. The V gene's germline CDR1 is SQVTM and CDR2 ANQGSEA. Deletions cut 0 bases from V and 4 bases from J, with 9 bases between. The CDR3 is 13 residues long. CDR3: CSVEERAGTEAFF. DNA of the CDR3: TGCAGCGTTGAAGAACGAGCAGGCACTGAAGCTTTCTTT.

This sequence joins TRBV5-1 and TRBJ1-1; 9 bases fit TRBD1. The V gene's germline CDR1 is SGHRS and CDR2 YFSETQ. V lost 7 bases, J lost 4 bases, and 5 bases stayed unmatched. CDR3 size: 13 residues. The CDR3 loop is CASGDRVATEAFF. The DNA for the CDR3 is TGCGCCAGCGGGGACAGGGTGGCCACTGAAGCTTTCTTT.

The rearrangement links TRBV9 to TRBJ1-1; D is ambiguous. The CDR3 contains 14 residues. The V end was cut by 2 bases, the J end by 0 bases, with 8 bases between. Germline V lookup: CDR1 SGDLS, CDR2 YYNGEE. In nucleotides, the CDR3 is TGTGCCAGCAGCGTGTCCCAGGTGAACACTGAAGCTTTCTTT. It translates to CASSVSQVNTEAFF.

The chain links TRBV7-9 to TRBJ2-7, with 9 positions matching TRBD2. CDR3 length equals 18 residues. Germline assignment: CDR1 SEHNR and CDR2 FQNEAQ (reference sequence). The junction had 18 bases not matched to a gene; V was cut back by 5 bases and J by 4 bases. In DNA, the CDR3 is TGTGCCAGCAGCCATATAATCGCGCGGGGGGGCCAAAGGTACGAGCAGTACTTC. This gives the protein CASSHIIARGGQRYEQYF.

This chain links TRBV19 with TRBJ2-7; D possibly corresponds to TRBD1 (5 bases). The CDR3 runs to 15 residues. CDR1 and CDR2 from the germline V gene are LNHDA and SQIVND (reference sequence). The germline V and J ends were trimmed by 6 bases and 0 bases, with 15 bases remaining between them. The CDR3 sequence is CASSPVTVGSYEQYF. CDR3 coding DNA: TGTGCCAGTAGCCCCGTGACAGTCGGCTCCTACGAGCAGTACTTC.

This chain joins TRBV5-1 and TRBJ2-4; D is undetermined. This CDR3 spans 14 amino acids. Between the trimmed V and J ends, which lost 4 bases and 5 bases, there was a span of 13 bases. Germline V gene data show CDR1 as SGHRS and CDR2 as YFSETQ. Written as DNA, the CDR3 is TGCGCCAGCAGCCCTGACTCCCGTGAAAACATTCAGTACTTC. Translated: CASSPDSRENIQYF. The whole variable domain, remainder taken from reference TRBV5-1 and TRBJ2-4, is KAGVTQTPRYLIKTRGQQVTLSCSPISGHRSVSWYQQTPGQGLQFLFEYFSETQRNKGNFPGRFSGRQFSNSRSEMNVSTLELGDSALYLCASSPDSRENIQYFGAGTRLSVL.

This clone occurred a few times. This chain connects TRBV13 to TRBJ1-6; tentative D call: TRBD1 (5 bases). The length of the CDR3 is 14 residues. From germline, CDR1 is PRHDT and CDR2 FYEKMQ (reference sequence). V lost 2 bases to trimming and J lost 10 bases, with 12 bases between them. The DNA of the CDR3 is TGTGCCAGCAGCTTACTCGAGCGGGGCTCACCCCTCCACTTT. Its protein is CASSLLERGSPLHF.

This clone was detected a few times. Other DNA sequences in the sample encode the same CDR3. This chain joins TRBV6-6 and TRBJ1-5; 10 bases are a match to TRBD1. The length of the CDR3 is 15 residues. Per germline, CDR1 MNHNY and CDR2 SVGAGI (reference sequence). V trimming: 6 bases; J trimming: 2 bases; junction bases outside the gene matches: 4. The CDR3 nucleotides read TGTGCCAGCAGCCCCGGGACAGGGGGCAATCAGCCCCAGCATTTT. Translating it yields CASSPGTGGNQPQHF.